This T cell receptor beta chain was documented in a study of blood T cells in healthy people across ages (dated by TCRdb to between 2014 and 2017). In terms of the full investigation: Template switching captured roughly one uniquely barcoded TCR beta cDNA molecule per two T cells in model experiments. The donors were split into four age groups: young (average around 15 years), middle-aged (roughly 42), aged (roughly 60) and long-lived (roughly 86). The study analyzed two additional independent replicas of 1 million unique cDNA reads from the same blood draw for two donors, one aged 18 to 29 and one aged 80 or older. To avoid experimental bias, donors of different ages were randomly spread across the sequencing lanes. The study measured age-related changes in TCR beta repertoire diversity using deep sequencing normalized with unique cDNA molecular identifiers. General conclusions and limits of the study: Observed TCR beta diversity correlated strongly with the percentage of naive T cells measured by flow cytometry. Because profiling used bulk unsorted PBMCs, naive and antigen-experienced compartments could not be compared conclusively. Compared with the aged group, more naive CD4+ T cells, fewer expanded clones and increased TCR diversity were shown by the long-lived group, suggesting age selection. Observed TCR beta diversity per million T cells fell roughly linearly with age, and a significant reduction was already apparent by age approximately 40. Because the CMV infection status of the donors was unknown, age-related changes in expanded clonotypes may potentially have been confounded. Total diversity estimates from one million sequenced T cells were considered lower bounds and underestimates.

This clonotype appeared once. What this receptor recognizes is not known. Base qualities are not provided; no much larger clone lies one nucleotide away. Systemically healthy Caucasian individuals from Russia, 35 to 50 in total and aged about 6 to 100 years, were included as donors. Each donor gave ten milliliters of peripheral blood, drawn into EDTA-treated Vacutainer tubes. Ficoll-Paque density-gradient centrifugation was used to isolate PBMCs, with at least 6 million obtained per sample. Trizol reagent was used to extract total RNA from the PBMCs, yielding at least 5 micrograms per sample. Naive CD45RAhigh/CD27high T cell percentages were measured by flow cytometry on a PBMC aliquot from every donor. The junction carries 15 bases between V and J, which are trimmed by 3 bases and 7 bases respectively. Taken from the germline V gene, the CDR1 and CDR2 loops are SGHVS and FQNEAQ. Counted from cysteine to phenylalanine, this CDR3 has 14 amino acids. The only DNA kept is the CDR3, 42 bases in frame from the first base.

The library relied on 5' RACE. A second PCR of about 7 to 12 cycles was run with a J-beta primer mix and a sample-barcoded 5' primer. A template-switch 5' adaptor carrying 12 random nucleotides introduced a unique molecular identifier onto each TCR beta cDNA molecule. Each sample yielded at least 2.5 million CDR3-containing paired-end reads. The Mint cDNA synthesis kit, primed by a TRBC-specific oligonucleotide, was used to synthesize first-strand cDNA from all RNA. Following uracil-DNA glycosylase treatment, all cDNA underwent a first 18-cycle PCR with the universal primers M1SS and BC2_uni_R. The study's processing was this. For normalization, 1 million high-quality reads, each with a distinct molecular identifier, were randomly selected from each sample. Reads sharing molecular identifiers were discarded rather than binned into consensus sequences. MiTCR, run with a Q25 quality threshold and the strictest error-elimination algorithm, handled CDR3 identification, clonotype clustering and error correction. A nonparametric unseen species model using Euler transformation provided a lower-bound estimate of total TCR beta diversity. Starting from the raw public reads, TCRdb applied fastp trimming at Q25, assembled clones with MiXCR and retained in-frame beta chains. One record per CDR3 amino acid sequence lists the most common genes and DNA. None of the V and J calls come from the authors' own analysis; TCRdb made them. For this sample the table gives around 1,800,000 distinct CDR3 sequences, of which around 40% were detected only once. The ten top clones hold 23% of the sample.

The V and J segments used are TRBV7-8 and TRBJ1-2, with a weak D call of TRBD1 (5 bases match). This clonotype was sampled from a human donor in good health. The sample consisted of blood. The nucleotide sequence is given as TGTGCCAGCAGCTTGAGGGACTTGCGGGGTGGCTACACCTTC. The encoded protein is CASSLRDLRGGYTF. When the CDR3 is completed using the reference TRBV7-8 and TRBJ1-2 genes on either side, the full variable domain is GAGVSQSPRYKVAKRGQDVALRCDPISGHVSLFWYQQALGQGPEFLTYFQNEAQLDKSGLPSDRFFAERPEGSVSTLKIQRTQQEDSAVYLCASSLRDLRGGYTFGSGTRLTVV.